This TCR beta chain was identified during a study of cytomegalovirus exposure and HLA in healthy donors. Study results and limitations: Likely technical artifact: a cluster of highly shared sequence variants.

About this clone itself: Antigen unknown.

In the PCR, 60 Vbeta and 13 Jbeta primers were used. Produced via immunoSEQ multiplex PCR; TCRdb's table is partial and in-frame only. The repertoire has more than 130,000 clones, over 70% of them found once; the top ten carry approximately 5.1%. The junction had 3 bases not matched to a gene; V was cut back by 1 base and J by 0 bases. The CDR3 totals 17 residues. Germline V gene data show CDR1 as KGHSH and CDR2 as LQKENI. This clonotype originated in a male donor in good health and CMV-seronegative. The J gene is TRBJ2-2, the V gene TRBV18, with 9 bases fitting TRBD2. Sequenced input: PBMCs. CDR3 bases: TGTGCCAGCTCACCACGAGTAGCGGGGGCGAACACCGGGGAGCTGTTTTTT. Protein sequence: CASSPRVAGANTGELFF.